This is a list of T cell receptor beta chains from one sample in a study of human T cells and chemical hapten exposure. TCRdb reprocessed the RACE reads via MiXCR and lists one record per CDR3 protein. Of 300,000 to 450,000 distinct CDR3 sequences in the sample, roughly 5.3% are singletons; the top ten hold 2% to 3%. This specimen consisted of whole blood, obtained in connection with sensitization to the hapten diphenylcyclopropenone (DPC). These TCRs come from a woman between 45 and 60 years old with alopecia areata. Some clones in this sample may be carry-over from other donors' samples. Both conserved end residues are part of each CDR3. A D gene is named only where the DNA matches it firmly. Clone size is given for some rows only: seen once, a few or many times, or a class if the clone is expanded.

TRBJ1-2 | - | many | TRBV28 | CASNTPTVNYGYTF | TGTGCCAGCAATACACCCACAGTTAACTATGGCTACACCTTC
TRBJ2-1 | - | few | TRBV7-2 | CASSLVGGADNEQFF | TGTGCCAGCAGCTTAGTGGGGGGGGCGGACAATGAGCAGTTCTTC
TRBJ1-3 | - | - | TRBV10-3 | CAISTAGNSGNTIYF | TGTGCCATCAGTACCGCGGGTAACTCTGGAAACACCATATATTTT
TRBJ2-7 | TRBD2 | few | TRBV3-1 | CASSRGTSGSYEQYF | TGTGCCAGCAGCCGGGGGACTAGCGGGAGCTACGAGCAGTACTTC
TRBJ1-6 | - | - | TRBV12-3/TRBV12-4 | CASSSERTSPLHF | TGTGCCAGCAGTTCCGAAAGAACGTCACCCCTCCACTTT
TRBJ2-1 | - | few | TRBV6-6 | CASSPTTGNYNEQFF | TGTGCCAGCAGTCCTACAACCGGGAACTACAATGAGCAGTTCTTC
TRBJ2-3 | TRBD2 | many | TRBV29-1 | CSVAGTSGRTSTDTQYF | TGCAGCGTGGCCGGGACTAGCGGGAGAACAAGCACAGATACGCAGTATTTT
TRBJ1-2 | TRBD1 | many | TRBV11-2 | CASSFTGGAEGYTF | TGTGCCAGCAGCTTCACAGGGGGCGCGGAAGGCTACACCTTC
TRBJ2-3 | - | many | TRBV11-2 | CASRYVGGEKTDTQYF | TGTGCCAGCAGATACGTAGGGGGGGAGAAGACAGATACGCAGTATTTT
TRBJ2-7 | - | few | TRBV6-2/TRBV6-3 | CASSYSRGTAFTYEQYF | TGTGCCAGCAGTTACTCGAGAGGGACTGCTTTCACCTACGAGCAGTACTTC
TRBJ2-7 | - | - | TRBV28 | CASGGVYEQYF | TGTGCCAGCGGAGGAGTTTATGAGCAGTACTTC
TRBJ2-3 | - | many | TRBV7-8 | CASSLVAGRQYF | TGTGCCAGCAGCTTAGTAGCCGGGAGGCAGTATTTT
TRBJ1-1 | - | few | TRBV13 | CASSWSGRGATEAFF | TGTGCCAGCAGCTGGTCGGGCCGGGGGGCCACTGAAGCTTTCTTT
TRBJ2-3 | TRBD2 | many | TRBV7-2 | CASSRRPAGGPDTQYF | TGTGCCAGCAGCCGTCGACCAGCGGGAGGGCCAGATACGCAGTATTTT
TRBJ2-7 | - | - | TRBV29-1 | CSVSHLAGVHEQYF | TGCAGCGTCTCTCATCTCGCAGGGGTCCACGAGCAGTACTTC
TRBJ1-5 | - | few | TRBV4-1 | CASSQVSTTDNQPQHF | TGCGCCAGCAGCCAAGTTAGTACGACAGACAATCAGCCCCAGCATTTT
TRBJ2-1 | TRBD2 | many | TRBV9 | CASSGRTSGRAEQFF | TGTGCCAGCAGCGGACGGACTAGCGGGAGGGCTGAGCAGTTCTTC
TRBJ2-3 | TRBD2 | many | TRBV29-1 | CSVVPSGGSDTQYF | TGCAGCGTTGTCCCTAGCGGGGGATCAGATACGCAGTATTTT
TRBJ2-5 | TRBD2 | - | TRBV6-6 | CAIGLAAETQYF | TGTGCCATCGGACTAGCGGCAGAGACCCAGTACTTC
TRBJ1-1 | - | few | TRBV29-1 | CSVRREHTEAFF | TGCAGCGTTAGGAGGGAACACACTGAAGCTTTCTTT
TRBJ2-1 | - | many | TRBV28 | CASRKISYNEQFF | TGTGCCAGCAGAAAGATCTCCTACAATGAGCAGTTCTTC
TRBJ2-4 | TRBD2 | many | TRBV20-1 | CSARDIRAGGGLNIQYF | TGCAGTGCTAGAGATATCAGGGCGGGAGGTGGGTTGAACATTCAGTACTTC
TRBJ1-1 | - | - | TRBV12-3/TRBV12-4 | CASSLDVKLNTEAFF | TGTGCCAGCAGTTTAGACGTAAAGCTGAACACTGAAGCTTTCTTT
TRBJ2-5 | - | - | TRBV29-1 | CSVGQGALQETRYF | -
TRBJ2-4 | TRBD2 | few | TRBV7-2 | CASSSRTSGGPRGIQYF | TGTGCCAGCAGCTCGCGGACTAGCGGGGGGCCCAGGGGCATTCAGTACTTC
TRBJ1-5 | - | many | TRBV3-1 | CASSQDSVQPQHF | TGTGCCAGCAGCCAAGATTCCGTCCAGCCCCAGCATTTT
TRBJ1-5 | TRBD1 | - | TRBV29-1 | CSVGTGDNQPQHF | TGCAGCGTTGGGACAGGGGACAATCAGCCCCAGCATTTT
TRBJ2-6 | - | few | TRBV7-2 | CASGYMGGSGANVLTF | TGTGCCAGCGGCTATATGGGGGGCTCTGGGGCCAACGTCCTGACTTTC
TRBJ2-2 | - | - | TRBV15 | CATSKGDGELFF | TGTGCCACCAGCAAGGGGGACGGGGAGCTGTTTTTT
TRBJ2-7 | TRBD1 | many | TRBV29-1 | CSVQVTGDPYEQYF | TGCAGCGTTCAAGTCACAGGGGACCCCTACGAGCAGTACTTC
TRBJ2-1 | TRBD2 | many | TRBV20-1 | CSAGAGRGSYNEQFF | TGCAGTGCTGGGGCGGGGAGGGGATCCTACAATGAGCAGTTCTTC